This entry features one TCR beta chain sequence. From whole blood, total RNA was isolated without any sorting of T cells. The CDR3 runs 15 residues. In germline, CDR1 is DFQATT, CDR2 SNEGSKA (reference sequence). This sample was included in a study of monozygotic twins with inflammatory bowel disease. The TCR libraries each used total RNA (approximately 3,300 ng per library). Template switching added UMIs carrying a 6-nucleotide sample barcode. TCRdb re-analyzed the 5' RACE reads; it lists each CDR3 protein once, without DNA. This sample's table has fewer than 350,000 distinct CDR3 sequences. Sequenced sample: blood. The sequence derives from a human donor with ulcerative colitis or Crohn's disease, or a healthy co-twin of an affected twin (not recorded which). V and J are TRBV20-1 and TRBJ2-2; the TRBD2 assignment by TCRdb is unverifiable without DNA. The CDR3 region is CSARPFNQDPGELFF.